The next 10 T cell receptor beta chains were all read from a single sample in a study of T cells in women clearing cervical HPV infection. TCRdb keeps only in-frame clones here, not all; method: immunoSEQ multiplex PCR. This listing includes roughly 34,000 clones. Sample: blood buffy coat. The receptors were sampled from a woman between 18 and 69 years old with a cervical HPV16 infection that either progressed to CIN3+ or cleared (not recorded which).

Measured by frequency, this clone is medium-sized. The CDR3 end is not reached by the read, which stops 3 residues before it; the germline J gene fills it in. The genes are TRBV20-1 and TRBJ1-5; 11 bases map to TRBD1. The germline V gene encodes CDR1 DFQATT and CDR2 SNEGSKA (reference sequence). The CDR3 is 15 amino acids. Trimming removed 3 bases from V and 6 bases from J; junction bases left unmatched: 7. The CDR3 sequence: CSASQGQGGRQPQHF. The covered CDR3 bases are TGCAGTGCTAGCCAGGGACAGGGGGGACGTCAGCCC.

Note on this clone: Sequence at one end of the junction differs from germline and may be a read error. The read stops 3 residues short of the end of the CDR3; the missing end is completed from the germline J gene. The sample contains more than one DNA sequence encoding this CDR3. This sequence joins TRBV2 and TRBJ1-3, with D possibly matching TRBD1 (5 bases). This CDR3 has 15 residues. CDR1 SNHLY and CDR2 FYNNEI come from the germline V gene. The covered CDR3 bases are TGTGCCAGCAGTGAGGACATCCTCTCTGGAAACACG. Its protein is CASSEDILSGNT. The whole CDR3 region reads CASSEDILSGNTIYF.

To note about this clone: The read is 3 residues too short to cover the CDR3 end, so that end is filled in from the germline J gene. The genes are TRBV7-3 and TRBJ1-1, with TRBD1 as a possible D gene (5 bases). With 1 base removed from V and 4 bases from J, the gap between germline ends came to 7 bases. This CDR3 comprises 13 residues. The germline V gene has CDR1 SGHTA and CDR2 FQGTGA. The CDR3 spells CASSLSQGTEAFF. CDR3 bases read: TGTGCCAGCAGCTTAAGTCAGGGCACTGAA.

Turning to this clone: The read finishes 3 residues shy of the CDR3 end, and the germline J gene is used to complete it. V and J are TRBV18 and TRBJ1-2, with 12 bases aligning to TRBD1. CDR1 and CDR2 (germline): KGHSH, LQKENI. The CDR3 consists of 16 residues. The CDR3 sequence: CASSQGQGARTDTYTF. Partial CDR3 DNA: TGTGCCAGCTCACAGGGACAGGGGGCCCGCACAGATACC.

As concerns this clone: Read data end 3 residues before the CDR3 end; the end is taken from the germline J gene. The chain employs TRBV6-1 and TRBJ2-7; D possibly corresponds to TRBD2 (5 bases). In germline, CDR1 is MNHNS, CDR2 SASEGT. CDR3 length: 13 amino acids. V dropped 4 bases and J dropped 3 bases, with 10 bases sitting between them. The chain's CDR3 is CASSASGNYEQYF. The CDR3 bases that were read are TGTGCCAGCAGTGCTTCGGGGAACTACGAG.

On this clone itself: The CDR3 end falls 3 residues outside the read, so it is completed with the germline J gene. The chain is built from TRBV20-1 and TRBJ2-3, with 10 bases matching TRBD2. With 6 bases clipped from V and 4 bases from J, the junction kept 13 bases outside the gene matches. The CDR3 totals 16 residues. The germline gives CDR1 DFQATT, CDR2 SNEGSKA (reference sequence). The CDR3 DNA, read in part, is TGCAGTGCCCCGGTGGGGAGCGGGGGGGTGGCAGATACG. Translating gives CSAPVGSGGVADT. The whole CDR3 reads CSAPVGSGGVADTQYF.

For this clone: The DNA ends 3 residues before the CDR3 does, and the rest of the CDR3 is filled in from the germline J gene. The chain carries TRBV20-1 and TRBJ2-3; 9 bases map to TRBD2. There are 15 residues in the CDR3. Per germline, CDR1 DFQATT and CDR2 SNEGSKA (reference sequence). Trimming took 4 bases from V and 3 from J; bases not matched to a gene: 8. CDR3 bases read: TGCAGTGCTAACCCGACTAGCGGTCTTACAGATACG. Its protein is CSANPTSGLTDT. The entire CDR3 is CSANPTSGLTDTQYF.

Turning to this clone: Coverage ceases 3 residues before the CDR3 finishes, and the germline J gene fills in the end. The chain links TRBV12-3 or TRBV12-4 to TRBJ2-5, with 8 bases matching TRBD1. The CDR3 has 15 residues. Germline trimming cut 3 bases from V and 4 bases from J; bases unmatched to any gene: 7. Here the CDR3 reads CASSLGTGGPETQYF. The sequenced part of the CDR3 DNA is TGTGCCAGCAGTTTGGGGACAGGAGGTCCAGAGACC.

Details on this clone: The read stops 3 residues short of the end of the CDR3; the missing end is completed from the germline J gene. The genes are TRBV30 and TRBJ2-1; no clear D. Germline V gives CDR1 GTSNPN, CDR2 SVGIG (reference sequence). The ends were cut back, 0 bases at V and 7 bases at J, with 19 bases in the middle. The CDR3 has 16 residues. This CDR3 reads CAWSVEAWAERNEQFF. Partial CDR3 DNA: TGTGCCTGGAGTGTAGAGGCCTGGGCTGAAAGGAATGAG. The full variable domain, rest sourced from reference TRBV30 and TRBJ2-1, is SQTIHQWPATLVQPVGSPLSLECTVEGTSNPNLYWYRQAAGRGLQLLFYSVGIGQISSEVPQNLSASRPQDRQFILSSKKLLLSDSGFYLCAWSVEAWAERNEQFFGPGTRLTVL.

About this clone itself: Read data end 3 residues before the CDR3 end; the end is taken from the germline J gene. The chain is built from TRBV5-4 and TRBJ1-1; TRBD1 might be the D (5 bases). Looked up from germline, CDR1 is SGHNT and CDR2 is YYREEE (reference sequence). CDR3 length: 13 residues. Trimming took 5 bases from V and 1 from J, leaving 9 bases between them. The sequenced part of the CDR3 DNA is TGTGCCAGCAGGCGGGGGGAGAACACTGAA. This translates into CASRRGENTE. The full CDR3 protein is CASRRGENTEAFF.